This T cell receptor beta chain was sequenced for a study of T-cell memory formation after mild COVID-19. The wider study: The two donors had largely donor-specific TCR clusters.

Only a few counts were recorded for this clonotype. The target antigen is unknown. Trimming pared 6 bases from V and 0 bases from J, leaving 20 bases between. Germline V lookup: CDR1 DFQATT, CDR2 SNEGSKA (reference sequence). The CDR3 length is 16 residues. Findings and caveats of the study: In pre-infection memory, a portion of responding clones appeared, which suggested that cross-reactive memory joined. Later expanders leaned CD4+, whereas day 15 to 85 contracting clones were balanced CD4/CD8.

TCRalpha and TCRbeta libraries used 5'RACE with constant-segment primers and UMIs. TCRdb ran MiXCR on the 5' RACE reads and lists one entry per CDR3 protein. The sample consists of hundreds of thousands of distinct CDR3 sequences, 25% to 30% of them appearing once. J is TRBJ1-2 and V is TRBV20-1; D is possibly TRBD1 (5 bases). Sequencing used PBMCs or a T cell subset sorted from them (not recorded which). The sequence was collected from an adult woman who had mild COVID-19 (a few samples of this study predate the infection). Cell type and time point are not known. In nucleotides, the CDR3 is TGCAGTGCCCTTACCTCGGGACGCTTAGCTAACTATGGCTACACCTTC. This gives the protein CSALTSGRLANYGYTF.